These T cell receptor beta chains were read from a single sample in a study of T cell repertoires in cytomegalovirus infection. Antigen specificity for these receptors is unknown. TCRdb called the reads again in MiXCR, with one record for every CDR3 protein. The table lists 250,000 to 400,000 distinct CDR3 sequences, just under 25% of them singletons. The sequencing here drew on cultured PBMCs, taken from culture after CMV antigen stimulation. These receptors were collected from a human donor in good health (CMV status not recorded). Some clones in this sample may be carry-over from other donors' samples. The CDR3 runs from the conserved cysteine through the conserved F or W. D genes are given only for firm matches. Expanded clones are given a class, and other clones once, few, many or no size at all.

J | D | size | V | CDR3 | DNA
TRBJ2-5 | NA | NA | TRBV11-2 | CASSLGAGSPQETQYF | TGTGCCAGCAGCTTAGGGGCGGGGAGTCCCCAAGAGACCCAGTACTTC
TRBJ2-3 | TRBD2 | many | TRBV2 | CASRVTSSGDTDTQYF | TGTGCCAGCAGAGTTACGTCTAGCGGAGACACAGATACGCAGTATTTT
TRBJ2-1 | NA | many | TRBV7-8 | CASSYREGDNEQFF | TGTGCCAGCAGCTACCGAGAGGGGGACAATGAGCAGTTCTTC
TRBJ2-3 | NA | few | TRBV24-1 | CATGMRGADTQYF | TGTGCCACCGGCATGAGGGGAGCAGATACGCAGTATTTT
TRBJ2-1 | NA | many | TRBV7-9 | CASSSGGAYGDEQFF | TGTGCCAGCAGCTCGGGCGGGGCCTATGGCGATGAGCAGTTCTTC
TRBJ2-3 | TRBD2 | few | TRBV6-1 | CASSQLAGVPDTQYF | TGTGCCAGCAGCCAACTAGCGGGAGTGCCAGATACGCAGTATTTT
TRBJ2-1 | TRBD1 | few | TRBV7-9 | CASSSDRGRMRASYNEQFF | TGTGCCAGCAGCTCGGACAGGGGGAGGATGAGGGCCTCCTACAATGAGCAGTTCTTC
TRBJ2-3 | NA | NA | TRBV7-9 | CASSLSPVVDTQYF | TGTGCCAGCAGCTTATCTCCCGTGGTAGATACGCAGTATTTT
TRBJ1-1 | NA | few | TRBV6-2/TRBV6-3 | CATHQWMNTEAFF | TGTGCCACCCACCAATGGATGAACACTGAAGCTTTCTTT
TRBJ2-7 | TRBD2 | few | TRBV2 | CASSTGLAGGGEQYF | TGTGCCAGCAGTACAGGACTAGCGGGAGGAGGCGAGCAGTACTTC
TRBJ1-5 | NA | NA | TRBV6-2/TRBV6-3 | CASSYNGYSQPQHF | TGTGCCAGCAGTTACAACGGGTACAGTCAGCCCCAGCATTTT
TRBJ1-2 | NA | many | TRBV7-2 | CASSLESRPSMGGYTF | TGTGCCAGCAGCTTAGAGAGTCGCCCCTCGATGGGTGGCTACACCTTC
TRBJ1-5 | NA | few | TRBV19 | CAACPTKNSNQPQHF | TGTGCCGCTTGCCCAACTAAGAATAGCAATCAGCCCCAGCATTTT
TRBJ2-7 | TRBD1 | many | TRBV7-2 | CASSLFGTGGEQYF | TGTGCCAGCAGCTTGTTTGGGACAGGGGGCGAGCAGTACTTC
TRBJ2-1 | NA | few | TRBV7-2 | CASSFPLYNEQFF | TGTGCCAGCAGCTTCCCCTTGTACAATGAGCAGTTCTTC
TRBJ1-3 | NA | few | TRBV7-2 | CASSTPFGLRLF | TGTGCCAGCAGCACCCCATTCGGGCTGAGACTTTTT
TRBJ1-2 | NA | few | TRBV4-3 | CASSQVTGYGYTF | TGCGCCAGCAGCCAAGTGACAGGCTATGGCTACACCTTC
TRBJ2-5 | NA | many | TRBV7-2 | CASRNRGGETQYF | TGTGCCAGCCGAAACAGGGGGGGGGAGACCCAGTACTTC
TRBJ2-2 | TRBD2 | NA | TRBV5-1 | CASSGSSGRLDTGELFF | TGCGCCAGCAGCGGTTCTAGCGGTCGCTTGGACACCGGGGAGCTGTTTTTT
TRBJ2-1 | NA | many | TRBV7-2 | CASRRETQQFF | TGTGCCAGCAGGAGGGAGACACAGCAGTTCTTC
TRBJ2-1 | TRBD2 | NA | TRBV5-4 | CASSHSGIYNEQFF | TGTGCCAGCAGCCATAGCGGGATTTACAATGAGCAGTTCTTC
TRBJ2-1 | TRBD2 | NA | TRBV9 | CASSVGSGRFNEQFF | TGTGCCAGCAGCGTGGGTAGCGGGAGGTTCAATGAGCAGTTCTTC
TRBJ1-1 | NA | NA | TRBV13 | CASSTGTRNTEAFF | TGTGCCAGCAGCACCGGGACTCGGAACACTGAAGCTTTCTTT
TRBJ2-7 | TRBD2 | few | TRBV5-1 | CASSQPGLAAYSYEQYF | TGCGCCAGCAGCCAACCGGGACTAGCGGCCTACTCCTACGAGCAGTACTTC
TRBJ2-2 | TRBD2 | NA | TRBV5-6 | CASSLGPGRGTGELFF | TGTGCCAGCAGCTTGGGCCCAGGGAGGGGCACCGGGGAGCTGTTTTTT
TRBJ2-4 | TRBD2 | NA | TRBV6-6 | CASSLLGGGEAKNIQYF | TGTGCCAGCAGTCTACTTGGGGGGGGGGAAGCCAAAAACATTCAGTACTTC
TRBJ2-1 | NA | NA | TRBV12-3/TRBV12-4 | CASSPRTRQFF | TGTGCCAGCAGCCCCCGAACCCGGCAGTTCTTC
TRBJ2-7 | TRBD1 | NA | TRBV29-1 | CSVTTGGHEQYF | TGCAGCGTTACGACAGGGGGCCACGAGCAGTACTTC
TRBJ1-4 | TRBD1 | few | TRBV29-1 | CSVSRGSGDEKLFF | TGCAGCGTTAGCAGGGGGTCCGGTGATGAAAAACTGTTTTTT
TRBJ2-3 | TRBD2 | many | TRBV11-3 | CASSLAGGQDTQYF | TGTGCCAGCAGCTTAGCGGGAGGCCAGGATACGCAGTATTTT
TRBJ2-3 | TRBD2 | few | TRBV11-2 | CASSLTSGNFGTQYF | TGTGCCAGCAGCTTGACTAGCGGGAATTTTGGTACGCAGTATTTT
TRBJ1-2 | NA | NA | TRBV5-4 | CASSHQSNYGYTF | TGTGCCAGCAGCCACCAGAGCAACTATGGCTACACCTTC
TRBJ1-1 | NA | NA | TRBV6-5 | CASSYGGTNTEAFF | TGTGCCAGCAGTTACGGGGGGACGAACACTGAAGCTTTCTTT
TRBJ1-1 | NA | many | TRBV7-2 | CASSLDAGRAFF | TGTGCCAGCAGCTTAGATGCGGGTAGAGCTTTCTTT
TRBJ1-1 | NA | many | TRBV12-3/TRBV12-4 | CASSEFFSGTEAFF | TGTGCCAGCAGTGAATTCTTCTCGGGCACTGAAGCTTTCTTT
TRBJ2-3 | TRBD2 | NA | TRBV24-1 | CATGDASGRAEDTQYF | TGTGCCACCGGAGACGCTAGCGGGAGGGCCGAAGATACGCAGTATTTT
TRBJ2-7 | TRBD1 | few | TRBV6-1 | CASSSTGGASYEQYF | TGTGCCAGCAGTTCTACAGGGGGCGCGTCCTACGAGCAGTACTTC
TRBJ2-5 | TRBD2 | few | TRBV28 | CASRGLAGGLGTQYF | TGTGCCAGCAGGGGACTAGCGGGAGGGCTGGGGACCCAGTACTTC
TRBJ2-1 | NA | NA | TRBV6-2/TRBV6-3 | CASSYVGHEQFF | TGTGCCAGCAGTTACGTGGGCCATGAGCAGTTCTTC
TRBJ2-7 | TRBD1 | few | TRBV6-2/TRBV6-3 | CASSYDRESYEQYF | TGTGCCAGCAGTTATGACAGGGAGTCCTACGAGCAGTACTTC
TRBJ2-1 | NA | NA | TRBV14 | CASSQGDDRVDEQFF | TGTGCCAGCAGCCAAGGGGACGACCGGGTGGATGAGCAGTTCTTC
TRBJ2-1 | NA | NA | TRBV25-1 | CASSIIGTVNEQFF | TGTGCCAGCAGTATAATCGGAACGGTCAATGAGCAGTTCTTC
TRBJ2-7 | NA | once | TRBV2 | CAGLGTTGEQYF | TGTGCCGGTCTTGGGACAACTGGCGAGCAGTACTTC
TRBJ2-2 | NA | few | TRBV9 | CASSVVSGGNTGELFF | TGTGCCAGCAGCGTAGTTTCGGGGGGCAACACCGGGGAGCTGTTTTTT
TRBJ2-7 | TRBD1 | NA | TRBV7-3 | CASSPDREQYF | TGTGCCAGCAGCCCGGACAGGGAGCAGTACTTC
TRBJ2-4 | TRBD2 | NA | TRBV29-1 | CSVESGLAGIKNIQYF | TGCAGCGTTGAATCGGGACTAGCGGGGATCAAAAACATTCAGTACTTC
TRBJ2-2 | TRBD2 | NA | TRBV4-3 | CARIAGGPGTGELFF | TGCGCCAGAATAGCGGGAGGGCCGGGCACCGGGGAGCTGTTTTTT
TRBJ2-5 | TRBD1 | few | TRBV12-3/TRBV12-4 | CASSQGEGETQYF | TGTGCCAGCAGCCAGGGGGAAGGAGAGACCCAGTACTTC
TRBJ2-2 | TRBD2 | few | TRBV7-3 | CASSLILAGAIGELFF | TGTGCCAGCAGCTTAATACTAGCGGGAGCTATCGGGGAGCTGTTTTTT
TRBJ2-1 | NA | NA | TRBV28 | CASSSPGNHEQFF | TGTGCCAGCAGTTCGCCGGGCAACCATGAGCAGTTCTTC
TRBJ1-1 | NA | NA | TRBV19 | CASSISRKSEAFF | TGTGCCAGTAGTATCTCAAGGAAATCTGAAGCTTTCTTT
TRBJ2-1 | NA | NA | TRBV6-2/TRBV6-3 | CASSAGGGTARNEQFF | TGTGCCAGCAGCGCCGGTGGCGGGACGGCCCGGAATGAGCAGTTCTTC
TRBJ1-2 | NA | NA | TRBV28 | CASSLSPLGLRGYTF | TGTGCCAGCAGTTTATCCCCCCTCGGGTTACGTGGCTACACCTTC
TRBJ2-1 | NA | NA | TRBV6-2/TRBV6-3 | CASSYAGINEQFF | TGTGCCAGCAGTTACGCGGGGATCAATGAGCAGTTCTTC